Shown below are 26 T cell receptor beta chains from a single sample sequenced in a study of identical twins. Each CDR3 protein gets one entry after TCRdb re-called the 5' RACE reads with MiXCR. The sample lists around 240,000 distinct CDR3 sequences, roughly a tenth occurring once. Sample: memory T cells sorted from blood. Source of these receptors: a middle-aged man in good health.

This clonotype was detected ten times or more. In DNA form, the CDR3 reads TGCGCCAGCAGCTCACCCGGGAATCTCGGGGAAAAACTGTTTTTT. Translated: CASSSPGNLGEKLFF. The rearrangement joins TRBV4-1 to TRBJ1-4, with no clear D. Germline V gene data show CDR1 as MGHRA and CDR2 as YSYEKL. V was trimmed by 5 bases and J by 8 bases, leaving 18 bases between them. The CDR3 contains 15 residues.

There are many counts of this clonotype. The chain joins TRBV5-1 to TRBJ1-1; the D gene is possibly TRBD1 (5 bases). This CDR3 contains 17 residues. V was cut by 5 bases and J by 0 bases, with 20 bases left in between. Per the germline V gene, CDR1 is SGHRS and CDR2 is YFSETQ. The CDR3 DNA sequence: TGCGCCAGCAGTCCAACTCTGTCGACAGTCATGAACACTGAAGCTTTCTTT. Translating it yields CASSPTLSTVMNTEAFF.

This clonotype was observed at least ten times. The chain recombines TRBV6-1 with TRBJ2-3, with 12 bases that match TRBD1. CDR1 is MNHNS and CDR2 is SASEGT in the germline V gene. Trimming at V came to 11 bases and at J to 2 bases, leaving 5 bases not matched to a gene. The CDR3 is 14 residues long. CDR3 amino acids: CAGDRGLNTDTQYF. CDR3 coding DNA: TGTGCCGGGGACAGGGGGCTCAACACAGATACGCAGTATTTT.

This clonotype was counted ten times or more. The chain couples TRBV12-3 or TRBV12-4 to TRBJ2-7, with 11 bases aligning to TRBD2. This CDR3 contains 13 residues. J gave up 7 bases and V 6 bases, and 5 bases lay outside the gene matches. The CDR3, as DNA: TGTGCCAGCAGGGAACTAGCGGGAGAAGAGCAGTACTTC. Translated, it gives CASRELAGEEQYF.

The sample holds a few counts of this clonotype. The CDR3 DNA follows: TGTGCCAGCAGCTTAGGTAGCGGGAGTTCTTGGGAGACCCAGTACTTC. Translation: CASSLGSGSSWETQYF. The V gene is TRBV11-2, the J gene TRBJ2-5, with 9 bases aligning to TRBD2. V shed 1 base and J 5 bases; nucleotides not matched to a gene: 8. Germline V CDR1 and CDR2: SGHAT, FQNNGV. The CDR3 is 16 amino acids.

This clonotype has ten or more counts. The chain joins TRBV29-1 to TRBJ1-4; the D is unclear. Trimming left V 6 bases short and J 6 bases short, with 11 bases between. Germline-derived CDR1 and CDR2 are SQVTM and ANQGSEA. This CDR3 is 12 amino acids long. The CDR3 nucleotides are TGCAGCGTAGACGGGCCGGATGAAAAACTGTTTTTT. It specifies CSVDGPDEKLFF.

This clonotype showed up just a few times. The gene calls are TRBV19 and TRBJ2-1; D not resolved. From germline, CDR1 is LNHDA and CDR2 SQIVND (reference sequence). V shed 6 bases and J shed 7 bases, with 10 bases lying between them. CDR3 length equals 12 residues. The CDR3 here is CASSLLGNEQFF. CDR3 nucleotide sequence: TGTGCCAGTAGCCTACTGGGGAATGAGCAGTTCTTC.

The V call is TRBV6-2 or TRBV6-3, the J call TRBJ1-5; possibly TRBD1 for D (6 bases). From germline, CDR1 is MNHEY and CDR2 SVGEGT. This CDR3 comprises 16 residues. Trimming took off 6 bases at V and 1 base at J, with 16 bases between the two ends. CDR3 protein: CASRPPGGLSNQPQHF. DNA for the CDR3: TGTGCCAGCAGACCCCCGGGGGGCCTGAGCAATCAGCCCCAGCATTTT.

This clonotype was observed at least ten times. The chain recombines TRBV3-1 with TRBJ2-1, with 7 bases fitting TRBD1. Germline V gives CDR1 LGHDT, CDR2 YNNKEL (reference sequence). The CDR3 is 15 amino acids. The V and J ends lost 4 bases and 10 bases, in that order; junction bases with no gene match: 13. CDR3 amino acids: CASSPMLAGTVEQFF. CDR3 nucleotide sequence: TGTGCCAGCAGCCCCATGCTAGCAGGGACAGTCGAGCAGTTCTTC.

The chain joins TRBV7-6 to TRBJ2-5, with TRBD2 identical over 8 bases. The CDR3 consists of 15 residues. Losses at the gene ends were 5 bases for V and 3 bases for J; bases not matched to a gene: 8. Germline-derived CDR1 and CDR2 are SGHVS and FNYEAQ. CDR3 sequence (DNA): TGTGCCAGCAGCAGAGGCGGGGGGCAGAAAGAGACCCAGTACTTC. Amino acids: CASSRGGGQKETQYF.

This clonotype was counted a few times. The rearrangement links TRBV7-3 to TRBJ2-3; a possible D gene is TRBD1 (6 bases). V was clipped by 2 bases and J by 2 bases, with 11 bases between them. The CDR3 sequence is 15 residues long. Germline lookup yields CDR1 SGHTA and CDR2 FQGTGA. The CDR3 DNA follows: TGTGCCAGCAGCTTATCCGGGACAAACACAGATACGCAGTATTTT. Its protein is CASSLSGTNTDTQYF.

This clonotype was picked up many times. The chain's CDR3 is CASSQLVGRAQETQYF. The CDR3 bases are TGCGCCAGCAGCCAATTAGTGGGGAGAGCGCAAGAGACCCAGTACTTC. The chain has TRBV4-3 and TRBJ2-5, with D maybe TRBD2 (5 bases). The CDR3 extends over 16 amino acids. Germline-derived CDR1 and CDR2 are LGHNA and YSLEER. V was trimmed by 2 bases and J by 2 bases, leaving 15 bases between them.

This clonotype was seen more than once but under ten times. The chain couples TRBV4-2 to TRBJ2-3, with TRBD2 matching over 8 bases. The trim removed 0 bases at V and 4 bases at J, leaving 6 bases unmatched. Germline loops: CDR1 LGHNA, CDR2 YNFKEQ. The CDR3 runs 16 residues. The CDR3 DNA reads TGTGCCAGCAGCCAAGAGAAGGGACTAGTTGCAGATACGCAGTATTTT. Amino acid sequence: CASSQEKGLVADTQYF.

This clonotype was seen a few times. The chain links TRBV20-1 to TRBJ1-5, with 8 positions matching TRBD1. CDR1 DFQATT and CDR2 SNEGSKA come from the germline V gene (reference sequence). The CDR3 length is 17 residues. V lost 2 bases, J lost 0 bases, and 9 bases stayed unmatched. The CDR3 bases are TGCAGTGCTAGACGCCAGGGGGCCCCTTATAGCAATCAGCCCCAGCATTTT. This encodes CSARRQGAPYSNQPQHF.

This clonotype was observed many times. J is TRBJ2-5 and V is TRBV10-3; D is perhaps TRBD1 (6 bases). Germline V gene lookup returns CDR1 ENHRY and CDR2 SYGVKD. The length of the CDR3 is 13 residues. Trimming shortened V by 3 bases and J by 4 bases, and 9 bases separated the two germline ends. The CDR3 spells CAISEQGPETQYF. As DNA, the CDR3 is TGTGCCATCAGTGAACAGGGACCAGAGACCCAGTACTTC.

The chain is built from TRBV6-2 or TRBV6-3 and TRBJ1-2; D not resolved. Germline V lookup: CDR1 MNHEY, CDR2 SVGEGT. Trimming removed 6 bases from V and 3 bases from J, with 14 bases in between. This CDR3 is 14 amino acids long. CDR3 sequence: CASSDVGVYYGYTF. The CDR3 nucleotides are TGTGCCAGCAGCGACGTCGGGGTCTACTATGGCTACACCTTC.

The V call is TRBV5-1, the J call TRBJ2-5, with unresolved D. CDR3 length equals 12 residues. The V end was cut by 0 bases, the J end by 5 bases, with 5 bases between. Looked up from germline, CDR1 is SGHRS and CDR2 is YFSETQ. The CDR3 here is CASSLDAETQYF. In DNA, the CDR3 is TGCGCCAGCAGCTTGGATGCGGAGACCCAGTACTTC.

This clonotype was seen a handful of times. The CDR3, as DNA: TGTGCCAGCAGCCCCTGGGGGAGAAATCAGCCCCAGCATTTT. This translates into CASSPWGRNQPQHF. V is TRBV7-2 and J is TRBJ1-5; D is perhaps TRBD1 (5 bases). The CDR3 has 14 amino acids. Between the trimmed V and J ends, which lost 5 bases and 4 bases, there was a span of 12 bases. Germline CDR1 is SGHTA and CDR2 is FQGNSA.

The table lists this clonotype with a few counts. The rearrangement uses TRBV4-3 and TRBJ2-3, with 8 positions matching TRBD1. The CDR3 covers 16 residues. Germline trimming cut 0 bases from V and 4 bases from J; bases unmatched to any gene: 6. Germline V CDR1 and CDR2: LGHNA, YSLEER. CDR3 protein: CASSQEPGQGPDTQYF. In DNA form, the CDR3 reads TGCGCCAGCAGCCAAGAGCCAGGACAGGGCCCAGATACGCAGTATTTT.

The table lists this clonotype with a few counts. The chain employs TRBV12-3 or TRBV12-4 and TRBJ1-5; TRBD1 matches 8 bases. V lost 6 bases to trimming and J lost 6 bases; unmatched junction nucleotides: 4. The CDR3 runs to 13 residues. DNA for the CDR3: TGTGCCAGCAGCGACAGGGGAGGTCAGCCCCAGCATTTT. Translating gives CASSDRGGQPQHF.

This clonotype has ten or more counts. The chain recombines TRBV7-9 with TRBJ1-5; the D gene is possibly TRBD1 (5 bases). There are 13 residues in the CDR3. Germline V lookup: CDR1 SEHNR, CDR2 FQNEAQ (reference sequence). Trimming stripped 5 bases from V and 3 bases from J, with 8 bases between. The CDR3 region has the DNA TGTGCCAGCAGCGAGGACAACAATCAGCCCCAGCATTTT. Protein sequence: CASSEDNNQPQHF.

This clonotype showed up many times. This rearrangement joins TRBV3-1 to TRBJ2-7, with D perhaps TRBD1 or TRBD2 (5 bases each). CDR1 and CDR2 from the germline V gene are LGHDT and YNNKEL (reference sequence). The length of the CDR3 is 14 residues. V lost 2 bases and J lost 6, with 14 bases in between. The CDR3 DNA is TGTGCCAGCAGCCAAACCTCGGGACGCGGCGAGCAGTACTTC. Its protein is CASSQTSGRGEQYF.

CDR3 in DNA: TGTGCCAGCAGCCAATGGGACAGCACCGGGGAGCTGTTTTTT. Its protein product is CASSQWDSTGELFF. J is TRBJ2-2 and V is TRBV3-1; TRBD1 agrees at 7 bases. The CDR3 spans 14 residues. The V gene end was trimmed by 2 bases and the J gene end by 4 bases; junction bases not matched to a gene: 1. CDR1 and CDR2 (germline): LGHDT, YNNKEL (reference sequence). Together with reference TRBV3-1 and TRBJ2-2, the CDR3 gives the full variable domain: DTAVSQTPKYLVTQMGNDKSIKCEQNLGHDTMYWYKQDSKKFLKIMFSYNNKELIINETVPNRFSPKSPDKAHLNLHINSLELGDSAVYFCASSQWDSTGELFFGEGSRLTVL.

This clonotype was found many times. This chain links TRBV20-1 with TRBJ1-1; possibly TRBD1 for D (5 bases). CDR1 is DFQATT and CDR2 is SNEGSKA in the germline V gene (reference sequence). The CDR3 extends over 13 amino acids. Trimming took off 2 bases at V and 4 bases at J, with 11 bases between the two ends. CDR3 amino acids: CSARQGWTTEAFF. As DNA, the CDR3 is TGCAGTGCTAGACAGGGATGGACCACTGAAGCTTTCTTT.

In this sample, this clonotype turned up a few times. The rearrangement uses TRBV12-3 or TRBV12-4 and TRBJ2-1; 15 nucleotides agree with TRBD2. J was trimmed by 3 bases and V by 5 bases; bases with no gene match: 5. The CDR3 is 17 amino acids. CDR3 nucleotides: TGTGCCAGCAGTCCATGGACTAGCGGGGGGGTCTACAATGAGCAGTTCTTC. Translation: CASSPWTSGGVYNEQFF.

This clonotype came up many times. This sequence joins TRBV3-1 and TRBJ2-1, with TRBD2 matching 8 bases. This CDR3 is 15 amino acids long. V shed 1 base, J shed 8 bases, and the junction held 7 bases outside the gene matches. CDR1 is LGHDT and CDR2 is YNNKEL in the germline V gene (reference sequence). The chain's CDR3 is CASSQAGGHLDEQFF. CDR3 nucleotide sequence: TGTGCCAGCAGCCAAGCGGGGGGGCATTTGGATGAGCAGTTCTTC.